This T cell receptor (beta chain) appears in the sequencing data of a study of shared clonotypes between healthy human individuals. Trimming shortened V by 1 base and J by 3 bases, and 10 bases separated the two germline ends. Germline CDR1 and CDR2: SQVTM and ANQGSEA. CDR3 size: 13 residues. HIV-negative, healthy adults without recent acute infections or vaccinations were the donors. Assay runs were performed at deep level. The assay was immunoSEQ multiplex PCR, and TCRdb's table has in-frame clones only and misses some. The profile covers under 750,000 clones, with roughly two thirds appearing a single time and roughly 1.8% taken by the ten largest.

The chain recombines TRBV29-1 with TRBJ2-7; unclear D gene. What was sequenced was memory CD4+ T cells sorted from blood. The subset: CD45RA-negative fraction. The TCR comes from a woman in her thirties in good health. CDR3 residues: CSVEGDAYYEQYF. The CDR3 nucleotides read TGCAGCGTTGAAGGGGATGCCTACTACGAGCAGTACTTC.